The 16 T cell receptor beta chains listed next were all sequenced from one sample in a study of cytomegalovirus exposure and HLA in healthy donors. Repertoires were generated with immunoSEQ multiplex PCR, while TCRdb's copy carries only in-frame clones and drops some. Of around 150,000 clones listed, almost 85% are singletons. The sequencing input was PBMCs. These receptors were obtained from a man under 40 in good health and CMV-seropositive.

This rearrangement joins TRBV5-4 to TRBJ1-1, with 7 bases matching TRBD1. The CDR3 runs to 15 residues. Germline CDR1 SGHNT, CDR2 YYREEE (reference sequence). V was pared by 0 bases and J by 4 bases, with 6 bases of the junction left unmatched. The CDR3 DNA is TGTGCCAGCAGCTTGGAGCAGGGGGTGGGCACTGAAGCTTTCTTT. It yields the protein CASSLEQGVGTEAFF.

V usage is TRBV6-1 and J usage is TRBJ1-5, with 8 bases fitting TRBD1. The V gene's germline CDR1 is MNHNS and CDR2 SASEGT. The CDR3 has 14 residues. V lost 3 bases and J lost 6; bases outside the gene matches: 4. The CDR3 DNA sequence: TGTGCCAGCAGTGATTCAGGGGGCGGTCAGCCCCAGCATTTT. This gives the protein CASSDSGGGQPQHF.

This chain uses TRBV5-4 with TRBJ1-2; maybe TRBD1 (6 bases). This CDR3 region has 14 residues. Germline assignment: CDR1 SGHNT and CDR2 YYREEE (reference sequence). Trimming shortened V by 5 bases and J by 4 bases, and 15 bases separated the two germline ends. Here the CDR3 reads CASSLQGTFYGYTF. CDR3 coding DNA: TGTGCCAGCAGTCTTCAGGGGACCTTCTATGGCTACACCTTC. Based on the CDR3 plus reference TRBV5-4 and TRBJ1-2, the full variable domain is ETGVTQSPTHLIKTRGQQVTLRCSSQSGHNTVSWYQQALGQGPQFIFQYYREEENGRGNFPPRFSGLQFPNYSSELNVNALELDDSALYLCASSLQGTFYGYTFGSGTRLTVV.

The V call is TRBV2, the J call TRBJ1-2; D ambiguous. V was cut by 1 base and J by 8 bases, with 17 bases left in between. This CDR3 region has 15 residues. The V gene's germline CDR1 is SNHLY and CDR2 FYNNEI. In DNA, the CDR3 is TGTGCCAGCAGTGAAGACGACCGGGTCTTCGGGGGCTACACCTTC. Amino acids: CASSEDDRVFGGYTF.

Only one count was recorded for this clone. The chain employs TRBV7-9 and TRBJ1-2; unclear D gene. The germline V gene has CDR1 SEHNR and CDR2 FQNEAQ (reference sequence). Trimming removed 5 bases at V and 4 bases at J, with 14 bases between. This CDR3 region has 14 residues. In DNA, the CDR3 is TGTGCCAGCAGCGCTCTAGGAGGGATCTATGGCTACACCTTC. Residues: CASSALGGIYGYTF.

The CDR3 loop is CASSQDGPRTSGNAKNIQYF. CDR3 in DNA: TGTGCCAGCAGCCAAGACGGTCCTAGGACTAGCGGGAATGCCAAAAACATTCAGTACTTC. The V call is TRBV14, the J call TRBJ2-4, with 12 bases that match TRBD2. This CDR3 contains 20 residues. V shed 0 bases, J shed 1 base, and the junction held 10 bases outside the gene matches. Per germline, CDR1 SGHDN and CDR2 FVKESK. Full variable domain (rest looked up from reference TRBV14 and TRBJ2-4): EAGVTQFPSHSVIEKGQTVTLRCDPISGHDNLYWYRRVMGKEIKFLLHFVKESKQDESGMPNNRFLAERTGGTYSTLKVQPAELEDSGVYFCASSQDGPRTSGNAKNIQYFGAGTRLSVL.

This chain connects TRBV7-2 to TRBJ1-2, with 7 bases fitting TRBD1. Trimming cost V 5 bases and J 2 bases; bases outside gene matches: 8. The CDR3 has 15 residues. Germline assignment: CDR1 SGHTA and CDR2 FQGNSA. The CDR3 nucleotides read TGTGCCAGCAGCCCATCCTCAGGGGGAAACTATGGCTACACCTTC. Its translation is CASSPSSGGNYGYTF.

The CDR3 loop reads CASSPPRQGAYEQYF. The CDR3 DNA is TGTGCCAGCTCACCTCCCCGACAGGGGGCCTACGAGCAGTACTTC. The chain uses TRBV18 and TRBJ2-7; TRBD1 matches at 9 bases. CDR3 size: 15 residues. Losses at the gene ends were 3 bases for V and 2 bases for J; bases not matched to a gene: 5. CDR1 KGHSH and CDR2 LQKENI come from the germline V gene.

This chain links TRBV4-1 with TRBJ2-7, with TRBD2 identical over 8 bases. This CDR3 is 18 amino acids long. CDR1 and CDR2 (germline): MGHRA, YSYEKL. V shed 4 bases, J shed 3 bases, and the junction held 17 bases outside the gene matches. DNA for the CDR3: TGCGCCAGCAGCCTCCCGTGGGGGGCCGGGGGGGCGAGCTACGAGCAGTACTTC. This sequence encodes CASSLPWGAGGASYEQYF.

The chain combines TRBV7-9 with TRBJ2-3, with TRBD2 matching over 16 bases. V lost 4 bases to trimming and J lost 3 bases; unmatched junction nucleotides: 4. The CDR3 runs to 17 residues. Looked up from germline, CDR1 is SEHNR and CDR2 is FQNEAQ (reference sequence). In DNA form, the CDR3 reads TGTGCCAGCAGCTCCGGGACTAGCGGGAGGGGAACAGATACGCAGTATTTT. This gives the protein CASSSGTSGRGTDTQYF.

The genes are TRBV7-9 and TRBJ1-1; D gene ambiguous. Trimming took 1 base from V and 1 from J, leaving 4 bases between them. This CDR3 contains 13 residues. Germline loops: CDR1 SEHNR, CDR2 FQNEAQ (reference sequence). CDR3 in DNA: TGTGCCAGCAGCTTAGGGGCGAACACTGAAGCTTTCTTT. Protein product: CASSLGANTEAFF.

The chain carries TRBV2 and TRBJ1-5; 8 bases match TRBD1. Trimming removed 9 bases from V and 2 bases from J; junction bases left unmatched: 6. The CDR3 contains 14 residues. Germline-derived CDR1 and CDR2 are SNHLY and FYNNEI. The DNA of the CDR3 is TGTGCCAGTTCTGAACAGGGGGGCAATCAGCCCCAGCATTTT. Translating gives CASSEQGGNQPQHF.

V and J are TRBV29-1 and TRBJ2-6, with D possibly TRBD1 on 7 matching bases. The CDR3 extends over 15 amino acids. V was cut by 6 bases and J by 0 bases, with 12 bases left in between. The germline V gene has CDR1 SQVTM and CDR2 ANQGSEA. The CDR3 reads CSVTGTFSGANVLTF. The CDR3 region has the DNA TGCAGCGTGACAGGGACTTTCTCTGGGGCCAACGTCCTGACTTTC.

J is TRBJ2-3 and V is TRBV4-3; TRBD2 matches at 7 bases. The J segment lost 2 bases and the V segment lost 4 bases, leaving 6 bases of the junction unmatched. The germline CDR1 and CDR2 sequences are LGHNA and YSLEER. The length of the CDR3 is 15 residues. The CDR3: CASSPQAGLTDTQYF. The CDR3 DNA reads TGCGCCAGCAGCCCTCAAGCGGGGCTCACAGATACGCAGTATTTT.

The CDR3 here is CASSRLAGVGNEQFF. Written as DNA, the CDR3 is TGTGCCAGCAGCCGACTAGCGGGAGTGGGCAATGAGCAGTTCTTC. The rearrangement uses TRBV7-6 and TRBJ2-1, with TRBD2 matching 12 bases. The CDR3 is 15 amino acids. With V trimmed by 5 bases and J by 6 bases, 5 bases remained unmatched. Germline CDR1 SGHVS, CDR2 FNYEAQ.

This chain links TRBV23-1 with TRBJ1-4, with D perhaps matching TRBD1 (6 bases). TRBV23-1 is marked as an open reading frame, function uncertain. The CDR3 runs 14 residues. V was pared by 9 bases and J by 4 bases, with 15 bases between. This CDR3 is CARGQALINEKLFF. The CDR3 nucleotides read TGCGCCAGGGGACAAGCCCTTATTAATGAAAAACTGTTTTTT.